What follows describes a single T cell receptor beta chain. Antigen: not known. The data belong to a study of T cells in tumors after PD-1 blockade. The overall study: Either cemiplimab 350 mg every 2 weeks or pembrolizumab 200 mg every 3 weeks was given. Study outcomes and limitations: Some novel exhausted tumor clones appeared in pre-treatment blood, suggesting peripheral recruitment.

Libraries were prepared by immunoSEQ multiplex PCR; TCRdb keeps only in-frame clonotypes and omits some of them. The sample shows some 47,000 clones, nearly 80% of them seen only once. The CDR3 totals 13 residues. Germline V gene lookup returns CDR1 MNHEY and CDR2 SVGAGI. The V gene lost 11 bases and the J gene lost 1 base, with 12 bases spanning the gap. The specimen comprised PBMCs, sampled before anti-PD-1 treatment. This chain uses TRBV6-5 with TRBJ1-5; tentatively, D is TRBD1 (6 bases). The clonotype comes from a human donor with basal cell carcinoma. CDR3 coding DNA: TGTGCCGGGGGGGCCGAGAGCAATCAGCCCCAGCATTTT. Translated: CAGGAESNQPQHF.